The source of this T cell receptor (beta chain) is a study of human T cells and chemical hapten exposure. Study-wide context: DPC at 2% was the sensitizing agent, placed on about 2 cm by about 2 cm of upper inner arm skin.

The ends were cut back, 5 bases at V and 5 bases at J, with 10 bases in the middle. The CDR3 spans 11 residues. Germline V lookup: CDR1 SQVTM, CDR2 ANQGSEA. Time point denoted: patch test 2, 6 weeks after DPC sensitization. Stated treatment: therapeutic diphenylcyclopropenone sensitization with weekly scalp DPC. There are a few counts of this clonotype. Its antigen is unidentified. Study-level results: Relative to control repertoires, expanded TCRs gave rise to significantly more large CDR3 similarity clusters.

TCRdb reprocessed the RACE reads via MiXCR and lists one record per CDR3 protein. The sample records some 80,000 distinct CDR3 sequences, roughly 12% being singletons. The sequences come from whole blood, collected in connection with sensitization to the hapten diphenylcyclopropenone (DPC). The sequence was obtained from a man aged 18-30 years with alopecia areata. Some clones in this sample may be carry-over from other donors' samples. The chain uses TRBV29-1 and TRBJ2-7, with no clear D. CDR3 residues: CSVNPGHEQYF. The DNA for the CDR3 is TGCAGCGTTAACCCGGGCCACGAGCAGTACTTC.